This TCR beta chain emerged from a study of human T cells and chemical hapten exposure. As to time point: patch test 1, 2 weeks after DPC sensitization. Treatment described: therapeutic diphenylcyclopropenone sensitization with weekly scalp DPC. Blood collection happened ahead of applying each patch test. This clonotype was seen a handful of times. The ends were cut back, 2 bases at V and 5 bases at J, with 18 bases in the middle. The CDR3 loop spans 16 amino acids. Germline V lookup: CDR1 MDHEN, CDR2 SYDVKM. Each cDNA molecule in the library carried unique molecular identifiers. Each CDR3 protein is one row after TCRdb ran MiXCR on the RACE reads. Of nearly 350,000 distinct CDR3 sequences listed, around 7% are singletons.

The gene calls are TRBV28 and TRBJ1-2; D perhaps matches TRBD1 (6 bases). The TCR originated in a woman younger than 35 with alopecia areata. Some clones in this sample may be carry-over from other donors' samples. The sample here was whole blood, taken in connection with sensitization to the hapten diphenylcyclopropenone (DPC). The DNA of the CDR3 is TGTGCCAGCAGTTTAACAGGGAAGAGGAGCTGGTATGGCTACACCTTC. Its protein is CASSLTGKRSWYGYTF.